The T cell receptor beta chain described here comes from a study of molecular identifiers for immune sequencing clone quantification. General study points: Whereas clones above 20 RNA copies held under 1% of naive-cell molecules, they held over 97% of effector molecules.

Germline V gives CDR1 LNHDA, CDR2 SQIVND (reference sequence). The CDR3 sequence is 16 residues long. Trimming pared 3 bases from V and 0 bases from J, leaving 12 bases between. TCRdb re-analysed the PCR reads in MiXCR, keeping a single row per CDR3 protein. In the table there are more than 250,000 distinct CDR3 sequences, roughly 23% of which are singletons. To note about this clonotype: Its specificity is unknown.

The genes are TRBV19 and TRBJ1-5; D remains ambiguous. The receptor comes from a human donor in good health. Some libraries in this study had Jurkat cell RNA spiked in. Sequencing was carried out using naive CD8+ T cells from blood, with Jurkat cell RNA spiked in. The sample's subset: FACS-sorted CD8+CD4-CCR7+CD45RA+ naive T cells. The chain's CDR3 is CASSMPAAVSNQPQHF. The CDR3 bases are TGTGCCAGTAGTATGCCGGCGGCAGTTAGCAATCAGCCCCAGCATTTT. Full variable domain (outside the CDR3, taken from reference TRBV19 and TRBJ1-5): DGGITQSPKYLFRKEGQNVTLSCEQNLNHDAMYWYRQDPGQGLRLIYYSQIVNDFQKGDIAEGYSVSREKKESFPLTVTSAQKNPTAFYLCASSMPAAVSNQPQHFGDGTRLSIL.